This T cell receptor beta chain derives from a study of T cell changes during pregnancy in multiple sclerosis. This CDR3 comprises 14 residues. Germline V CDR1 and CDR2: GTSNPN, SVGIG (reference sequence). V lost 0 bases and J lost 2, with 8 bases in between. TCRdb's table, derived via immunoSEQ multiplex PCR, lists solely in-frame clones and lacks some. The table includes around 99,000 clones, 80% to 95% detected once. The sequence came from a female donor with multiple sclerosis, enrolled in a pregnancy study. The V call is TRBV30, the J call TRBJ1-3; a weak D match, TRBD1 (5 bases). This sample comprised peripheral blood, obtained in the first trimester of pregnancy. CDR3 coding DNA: TGTGCCTGGAGTGTTGGGGGGGCTGGAAACACCATATATTTT. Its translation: CAWSVGGAGNTIYF.